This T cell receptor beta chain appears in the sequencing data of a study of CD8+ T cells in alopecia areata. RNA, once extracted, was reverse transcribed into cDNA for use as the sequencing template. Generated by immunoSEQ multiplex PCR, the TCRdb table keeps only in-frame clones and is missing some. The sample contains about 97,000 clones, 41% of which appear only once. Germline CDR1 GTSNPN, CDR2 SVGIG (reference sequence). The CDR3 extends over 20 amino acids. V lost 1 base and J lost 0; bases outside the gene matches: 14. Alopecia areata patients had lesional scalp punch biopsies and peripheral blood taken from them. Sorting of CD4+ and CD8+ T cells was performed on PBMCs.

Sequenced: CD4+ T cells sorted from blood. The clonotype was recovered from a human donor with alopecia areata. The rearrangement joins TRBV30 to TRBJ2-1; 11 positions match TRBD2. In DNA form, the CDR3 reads TGTGCCTGGAGTGACAATTTCGGTAGCGGGGGGGTCAGCTCCTACAATGAGCAGTTCTTC. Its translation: CAWSDNFGSGGVSSYNEQFF.